A selection of T cell receptor beta chains follows, all from one sample in a study of radiotherapy plus CTLA-4 blockade in lung cancer. Clones were sequenced by immunoSEQ multiplex PCR, and TCRdb holds only the in-frame ones, with some missing. The table lists tens of thousands of clones, roughly 79% of them singletons. This specimen was peripheral blood, taken from a patient treated with radiotherapy plus ipilimumab. The receptors come from a human donor with non-small cell lung cancer who had a partial response to radiotherapy plus ipilimumab. Some clones in this sample may be carry-over from other donors' samples. Both conserved end residues are part of each CDR3. D genes are given only for firm matches. The size of a clone is reported for some rows only, either as once, few or many, or as a class for expanded clones.

clone size	J gene	V gene	D gene	CDR3 protein	CDR3 DNA
-	TRBJ2-2	TRBV18	TRBD1	CASSGTGSNTGELFF	TGTGCCAGCTCAGGGACAGGGTCGAACACCGGGGAGCTGTTTTTT
-	TRBJ2-5	TRBV9	-	CASSVTGETQYF	TGTGCCAGCAGCGTTACAGGGGAGACCCAGTACTTC
-	TRBJ1-1	TRBV7-2	TRBD1	CASSLSGDSGSGAFF	TGTGCCAGCAGCCTATCTGGGGACAGTGGGTCTGGGGCTTTCTTT
-	TRBJ2-2	TRBV7-2	-	CASSSVRETGTGELFF	TGTGCCAGCAGCTCCGTGAGGGAAACCGGGACCGGGGAGCTGTTTTTT
-	TRBJ2-5	TRBV27	-	CASSLAPLGPQYF	TGTGCCAGCAGTTTAGCCCCTCTGGGGCCCCAGTACTTC
-	TRBJ1-1	TRBV4-2	-	CASSQAGGGSFAEAFF	TGTGCCAGCAGCCAGGCTGGGGGGGGATCTTTCGCTGAAGCTTTCTTT
-	TRBJ2-6	TRBV2	TRBD1	CASIRGPGANVLTF	TGTGCCAGCATCAGGGGGCCTGGGGCCAACGTCCTGACTTTC
few	TRBJ2-4	TRBV5-5	TRBD1	CASSFRGQEEYF	TGTGCCAGCAGCTTTAGGGGACAGGAAGAGTACTTC
-	TRBJ1-2	TRBV19	-	CAVGTSGGSSYGYTF	TGTGCCGTGGGTACCTCTGGGGGGTCGAGCTATGGCTACACCTTC
-	TRBJ1-1	TRBV9	-	CASSVGAGGRNTEAFF	TGTGCCAGCAGCGTGGGGGCGGGGGGGCGGAACACTGAAGCTTTCTTT
few	TRBJ1-2	TRBV19	TRBD1	CASSIGTDYYGYTF	TGTGCCAGTAGTATCGGGACAGACTACTATGGCTACACCTTC
-	TRBJ2-1	TRBV9	TRBD2	CASSVTSGAYNEQFF	TGTGCCAGCAGCGTTACTAGCGGTGCCTACAATGAGCAGTTCTTC
-	TRBJ1-2	TRBV4-1	-	CASSQDGGKSGGYTF	TGCGCCAGCAGCCAAGACGGGGGAAAGTCTGGGGGCTACACCTTC
-	TRBJ2-2	TRBV5-4	-	CASSLVGYTAGELFF	TGTGCCAGCAGCTTGGTGGGCTATACAGCCGGGGAGCTGTTTTTT
-	TRBJ2-7	TRBV6-6	TRBD2	CASSYQRDGYEQYF	TGTGCCAGCAGTTACCAGCGGGATGGCTACGAGCAGTACTTC
few	TRBJ1-2	TRBV28	-	CASSLGVANYGYTF	TGTGCCAGCAGTCTAGGGGTCGCAAACTATGGCTACACCTTC
-	TRBJ2-4	TRBV6-5	-	CASSFSPQAKNIQYF	TGTGCCAGCAGTTTCAGTCCCCAAGCCAAAAACATTCAGTACTTC
-	TRBJ1-6	TRBV28	-	CASSLLATGQGSPLHF	TGTGCCAGCAGTTTACTCGCCACAGGGCAGGGTTCACCCCTCCACTTT
-	TRBJ2-2	TRBV9	TRBD2	CASSDRTSGRKDGELFF	TGTGCCAGCAGCGACAGGACTAGCGGGAGGAAAGACGGGGAGCTGTTTTTT
-	TRBJ1-2	TRBV19	-	CASSIQAFNYGYTF	TGTGCCAGTAGTATCCAGGCTTTTAACTATGGCTACACCTTC
-	TRBJ2-7	TRBV7-9	TRBD1	CASSTDRAYEQYF	TGTGCCAGCAGCACCGACAGGGCCTACGAGCAGTACTTC
few	TRBJ1-3	TRBV18	TRBD1	CASSPNRGQGNTIYF	TGTGCCAGCTCACCAAACAGGGGTCAAGGAAACACCATATATTTT
once	TRBJ1-4	TRBV11-3	TRBD1	CASSLADRDNEKLFF	TGTGCCAGCAGCTTAGCTGACAGGGATAACGAAAAACTGTTTTTT
-	TRBJ1-2	TRBV5-1	TRBD1	CASSDRQGTAIGYTF	TGCGCCAGCAGCGACCGACAGGGTACGGCGATCGGCTACACCTTC
once	TRBJ2-1	TRBV9	-	CASSAGGAAPPLNEQFF	TGTGCCAGCAGCGCCGGCGGGGCGGCTCCCCCACTCAATGAGCAGTTCTTC
few	TRBJ1-4	TRBV5-5	-	CASSLAGGNQLFF	TGTGCCAGCAGCTTGGCGGGAGGGAATCAACTGTTTTTT
-	TRBJ2-7	TRBV11-3	-	CASSLLDEQYF	TGTGCCAGCAGCCTATTAGACGAGCAGTACTTC
-	TRBJ2-5	TRBV7-9	TRBD1	CASSEGQGFETQYF	TGTGCCAGCAGCGAGGGACAGGGTTTTGAGACCCAGTACTTC
-	TRBJ2-3	TRBV28	-	CASSTSTGTDTQYF	TGTGCCAGCAGTACTAGCACTGGCACAGATACGCAGTATTTT
-	TRBJ2-3	TRBV4-3	-	CASSQEIATDTQYF	TGCGCCAGCAGCCAAGAAATAGCCACAGATACGCAGTATTTT
few	TRBJ2-7	TRBV9	-	CASSPMDSTYEQYF	TGTGCCAGCAGCCCGATGGACAGCACCTACGAGCAGTACTTC
-	TRBJ2-5	TRBV5-6	-	CASSLEVGSAQGGETQYF	TGTGCCAGCAGCTTGGAGGTCGGTAGCGCTCAGGGGGGAGAGACCCAGTACTTC
-	TRBJ1-4	TRBV5-5	TRBD1	CASSWGTGTNEKLFF	TGTGCCAGCAGCTGGGGGACAGGGACTAATGAAAAACTGTTTTTT
-	TRBJ2-3	TRBV18	TRBD2	CASSRQTGLAGDSTDTQYF	TGTGCCAGCTCGCGGCAGACGGGACTAGCGGGGGACAGCACAGATACGCAGTATTTT
-	TRBJ2-2	TRBV5-1	TRBD2	CASSWAGTSGTNTGELFF	TGCGCCAGCAGCTGGGCCGGGACTAGCGGCACAAACACCGGGGAGCTGTTTTTT
-	TRBJ2-7	TRBV27	TRBD1	CASSSSGWTGVIYEQYF	TGTGCCAGCAGTTCCTCAGGGTGGACAGGGGTGATCTACGAGCAGTACTTC
-	TRBJ1-2	TRBV2	TRBD1	CASHLDGQAGTF	TGTGCCAGCCACCTCGACGGACAGGCGGGGACCTTC
once	TRBJ1-1	TRBV5-4	TRBD1	CASSKQGALYGEAFF	TGTGCCAGCAGCAAACAGGGGGCTTTGTATGGTGAAGCTTTCTTT
-	TRBJ2-3	TRBV5-6	-	CASSLVGGTQYF	TGTGCCAGCAGCTTGGTAGGGGGTACGCAGTATTTT
-	TRBJ2-5	TRBV19	-	CASSIAGSETQYF	TGTGCCAGTAGTATAGCGGGGTCAGAGACCCAGTACTTC
-	TRBJ1-1	TRBV7-9	-	CASSSQGLAGTEAFF	TGTGCCAGCAGCTCTCAGGGACTGGCTGGCACTGAAGCTTTCTTT
-	TRBJ2-7	TRBV25-1	TRBD2	CASSGSGREVSYEQYF	TGTGCCAGCAGTGGTAGCGGGAGGGAGGTATCCTACGAGCAGTACTTC